These T cell receptor beta chains were read from a single sample in a study of identical twins. TCRdb reanalysed the 5' RACE reads using MiXCR and keeps one entry per CDR3 protein. This sample carries some 590,000 distinct CDR3 sequences, nearly 10% of them seen once, and the ten largest clones take more than 2.5%. These records were also assigned to another study, of yellow fever vaccine responses in identical twins.

The sequenced material came from PBMCs. The receptor source for this set is a young woman in good health. Both conserved end residues are part of each CDR3. A D gene is named only where the DNA matches it firmly. Clone size is not always given. Where it is, it says once, few, many or a class for expanded clones.

many	TRBJ2-5	.	TRBV4-3	CASSQDFQETQYF	TGCGCCAGCAGCCAGGACTTCCAAGAGACCCAGTACTTC
few	TRBJ2-7	.	TRBV4-3	CASSQDWAAYEQYF	TGCGCCAGCAGCCAAGACTGGGCGGCCTACGAGCAGTACTTC
few	TRBJ2-7	.	TRBV11-2	CASSLMTLEYEQYF	TGTGCCAGCAGCTTAATGACACTCGAGTACGAGCAGTACTTC
many	TRBJ2-4	.	TRBV10-2	CASSESLLDRAKNIQYF	TGCGCCAGCAGTGAGTCTCTCCTAGACAGAGCCAAAAACATTCAGTACTTC
.	TRBJ2-3	TRBD2	TRBV9	CASSALIAGVDTQYF	TGTGCCAGCAGCGCACTCATAGCGGGGGTGGATACGCAGTATTTT
many	TRBJ1-6	TRBD1	TRBV28	CASSVDRAYNSPLHF	TGTGCCAGCAGTGTAGACAGGGCCTATAATTCACCCCTCCACTTT
many	TRBJ2-3	TRBD1	TRBV7-9	CASSLGQAVSTDTQYF	TGTGCCAGCAGCTTGGGACAGGCAGTTAGCACAGATACGCAGTATTTT
few	TRBJ1-2	TRBD1	TRBV12-3/TRBV12-4	CASSSPYRGLYGYTF	TGTGCCAGCAGTTCCCCTTACAGGGGTCTCTATGGCTACACCTTC
.	TRBJ2-7	.	TRBV13	CASSRDRKSYEQYF	TGTGCCAGCAGCCGCGACAGGAAATCCTACGAGCAGTACTTC
.	TRBJ2-7	.	TRBV7-6	CASSLQELSYEQYF	TGTGCCAGCAGCTTACAGGAGCTCTCCTACGAGCAGTACTTC
.	TRBJ2-1	.	TRBV28	CASSLLKNPTKFF	TGTGCCAGCAGTTTACTGAAAAACCCCACTAAGTTCTTC